One and the same sample provided the 9 T cell receptor beta chains below, sequenced in a study of spatial heterogeneity in lung cancer. TCRdb used MiXCR to reprocess the 5' RACE reads, holding one entry per CDR3 protein. The sample gives 8,000 to 9,000 distinct CDR3 sequences, 4.6% of which show up once; over 25% is in the top ten. As for time point: sample taken at primary tumor resection. Whole RNA, isolated from tumor, nontumor lung or frozen PBMC, was sequenced without prior sorting. The material was PBMCs, obtained at surgery. Receptor source: a male donor with early-stage non-small cell lung cancer.

This clonotype was counted between two and nine times. As an off-target read in a library built for alpha chains, this beta chain has a frequency of little significance. The rearrangement joins TRBV24-1 to TRBJ2-3; the match to TRBD1 covers 8 bases. The CDR3 totals 15 residues. The germline V gene encodes CDR1 KGHDR and CDR2 SFDVKD. Trimming removed 5 bases from V and 4 bases from J; junction bases left unmatched: 7. Here the CDR3 reads CATSGTAGGPDTQYF. CDR3 sequence (DNA): TGTGCCACCAGTGGCACAGCAGGGGGCCCAGATACGCAGTATTTT.

This clonotype was detected many times. This beta chain turned up in a library designed for alpha chains; as an off-target read, its abundance says little. The chain couples TRBV9 to TRBJ2-3; TRBD1 might be the D (6 bases). The CDR3 runs 17 residues. Germline CDR1 is SGDLS and CDR2 is YYNGEE. Trimming removed 0 bases from V and 5 bases from J, with 19 bases in between. The CDR3 is CASSVAPWGRSGDTQYF. The CDR3 DNA is TGTGCCAGCAGCGTAGCTCCGTGGGGGCGCAGCGGAGATACGCAGTATTTT.

This clonotype was seen more than once but under ten times. Found in a library prepared for alpha chains, this beta chain is an off-target read, and its abundance has little meaning. The chain uses TRBV20-1 and TRBJ1-5, with D maybe TRBD1 (5 bases). The CDR3 spans 12 residues. Looked up from germline, CDR1 is DFQATT and CDR2 is SNEGSKA (reference sequence). The CDR3 protein is CSGTGEGQPQHF. The CDR3 DNA reads as TGCAGCGGAACAGGAGAAGGTCAGCCCCAGCATTTT.

This clonotype was observed at least ten times. For a library built for alpha chains, this beta chain is a stray read; little rests on its size. This sequence joins TRBV12-3 or TRBV12-4 and TRBJ2-1, with a possible D match to TRBD2 (5 bases). Trimming pared 7 bases from V and 8 bases from J, leaving 18 bases between. The CDR3 is made up of 14 amino acids. The CDR3 protein is CASKRSGKGYEQFF. DNA for the CDR3: TGTGCCAGCAAACGTTCCGGGAAGGGCTATGAGCAGTTCTTC.

Judged by abundance, this clonotype is medium-sized. This beta chain turned up in a library designed for alpha chains; as an off-target read, its abundance says little. The V call is TRBV6-2 or TRBV6-3, the J call TRBJ2-6, with unresolved D. V lost 0 bases and J lost 0, with 3 bases in between. CDR1 MNHEY and CDR2 SVGEGT come from the germline V gene. The CDR3 covers 15 residues. The CDR3 here is CASSYSSSGANVLTF. CDR3 coding DNA: TGTGCCAGCAGTTACTCGAGCTCTGGGGCCAACGTCCTGACTTTC.

This clonotype turned up a few times. Being one base from a much bigger clone, this may be a read error. This beta chain represents an off-target read in a library built for alpha chains; its size is of limited meaning. V gene TRBV7-2 combines with J gene TRBJ2-4; D uncertain. Trimming shortened V by 3 bases and J by 0 bases, and 12 bases separated the two germline ends. This CDR3 spans 16 amino acids. CDR1 and CDR2 from the germline V gene are SGHTA and FQGNSA. Here the CDR3 DNA reads TGTGCCAGCAGCTTGGTCACCCGACTAGCCAAAAACATTCAGTACTTC. Translating gives CASSLVTRLAKNIQYF.

This clonotype has at least ten counts. Within a library made for alpha chains, this beta chain is off target, and its count is uninformative. The chain couples TRBV11-1 to TRBJ2-2, with D perhaps TRBD2 (6 bases). CDR1 and CDR2 from the germline V gene are SGHAT and FQDESV (reference sequence). Trimming removed 8 bases from V and 1 base from J, with 17 bases in between. This CDR3 is built from 16 residues. The CDR3 DNA sequence: TGTGCCAGCGCAGTGCGGGGCCGGCAGAACACCGGGGAGCTGTTTTTT. Protein sequence: CASAVRGRQNTGELFF.

This clonotype was observed a handful of times. A much larger clone lies a single base off, so this may be a read error. Since no conserved phenylalanine or tryptophan closes the CDR3, a read error is the likely cause. The library was built for alpha chains, so this beta chain is an off-target read and its size means little. The chain employs TRBV4-3 and TRBJ2-1; TRBD2 agrees at 7 bases. This CDR3 spans 15 amino acids. The germline V gene has CDR1 LGHNA and CDR2 YSLEER. V lost 0 bases, J lost 4 bases, and 3 bases stayed unmatched. DNA of the CDR3: TGCGCCAGCAGCCAAGAAGGCGGGGGATACAATGAGCAGTTCCTC. Its translation: CASSQEGGGYNEQFL.

The sample holds a few counts of this clonotype. This beta chain slipped into a library made for alpha chains as a stray read, so its size is not meaningful. The CDR3 DNA sequence: TGCAGTGCTAGAGCAAAATTACAGGGGGGCGACACTGAAGCTTTCTTT. This gives the protein CSARAKLQGGDTEAFF. The chain couples TRBV20-1 to TRBJ1-1; 8 nucleotides match TRBD1. This CDR3 comprises 16 residues. The V and J ends lost 1 base and 3 bases, in that order; junction bases with no gene match: 10. Germline CDR1 is DFQATT and CDR2 is SNEGSKA (reference sequence).